The 15 T cell receptor beta chains below come from one sample, sequenced in a study of chemoradiotherapy in HPV16-positive cancers. Produced via immunoSEQ multiplex PCR; TCRdb's table is partial and in-frame only. The sample has approximately 2,100 clones; roughly 90% are singletons. The sequences come from tumor tissue, collected from a patient who underwent chemoradiotherapy. The source is a human donor with HPV-associated anogenital cancer.

V and J are TRBV5-1 and TRBJ2-5, with D tentatively TRBD1 (5 bases). The CDR3 sequence is 14 residues long. CDR1 and CDR2 (germline): SGHRS, YFSETQ. Trimming took 0 bases from V and 2 from J, leaving 8 bases between them. DNA of the CDR3: TGCGCCAGCAGCTTGGAACAGGCGCAAGAGACCCAGTACTTC. Translated: CASSLEQAQETQYF.

The chain is built from TRBV11-3 and TRBJ2-3; 7 bases are a match to TRBD1. V trimming: 6 bases; J trimming: 0 bases; junction bases outside the gene matches: 6. CDR1 SGHNT and CDR2 YENEEA come from the germline V gene. The CDR3 covers 15 residues. As DNA, the CDR3 is TGTGCCAGCAGTCCCGGGACAGCTAGCACAGATACGCAGTATTTT. Protein: CASSPGTASTDTQYF.

This clone has just one count. V gene TRBV7-8 combines with J gene TRBJ2-3; 9 bases line up with TRBD1. The CDR3 has 16 amino acids. Germline-derived CDR1 and CDR2 are SGHVS and FQNEAQ. J was trimmed by 6 bases and V by 3 bases; bases with no gene match: 10. CDR3 nucleotide sequence: TGTGCCAGCAGCTTTAGCGCAGGCGGGACAGGGGATACGCAGTATTTT. This sequence encodes CASSFSAGGTGDTQYF.

The chain links TRBV7-2 to TRBJ1-5, with TRBD1 as a possible D gene (6 bases). CDR3 length: 13 residues. Trimming removed 4 bases from V and 3 bases from J, with 7 bases in between. Germline values: CDR1 SGHTA, CDR2 FQGNSA. As DNA, the CDR3 is TGTGCCAGCAGCTACAGGGCCAATCAGCCCCAGCATTTT. Translation gives CASSYRANQPQHF.

The gene calls are TRBV6-6 and TRBJ2-7, with D possibly being TRBD1 (5 bases). The CDR3 has 12 amino acids. CDR1 and CDR2 from the germline V gene are MNHNY and SVGAGI (reference sequence). V shed 10 bases and J shed 3 bases, with 13 bases lying between them. The CDR3 sequence: CATSDTIYEQYF. As DNA, the CDR3 is TGTGCCACTTCGGACACGATCTACGAGCAGTACTTC.

The chain uses TRBV30 and TRBJ1-2; D uncertain. The CDR3 has 12 amino acids. V gave up 0 bases and J gave up 5 bases, with 7 bases separating them. Germline CDR1 reads GTSNPN; CDR2 reads SVGIG (reference sequence). In DNA, the CDR3 is TGTGCCTGGAGTGTCTCCGGGTATGGCTACACCTTC. This gives the protein CAWSVSGYGYTF.

Only one count was recorded for this clone. The V call is TRBV11-2, the J call TRBJ1-1; 8 positions agree with TRBD1. J lost 4 bases, V lost 5 bases, and 6 bases had no gene match. CDR1 is SGHAT, CDR2 FQNNGV, per germline. This CDR3 has 14 amino acids. CDR3 loop: CASSRQGPSTEAFF. The DNA for the CDR3 is TGTGCCAGCAGCAGACAGGGGCCCAGCACTGAAGCTTTCTTT.

The rearrangement joins TRBV2 to TRBJ2-7, with 10 bases matching TRBD1. Trimming cost V 1 base and J 6 bases; bases outside gene matches: 6. The CDR3 runs 15 residues. Germline V gene lookup returns CDR1 SNHLY and CDR2 FYNNEI. Written as DNA, the CDR3 is TGTGCCAGCAGTGAAGGCGGGACAGGGGCGGTCGAGCAGTACTTC. Translated, it gives CASSEGGTGAVEQYF.

The chain employs TRBV2 and TRBJ1-5; D may be TRBD1 (6 bases). The CDR3 sequence is 13 residues long. Germline V CDR1 and CDR2: SNHLY, FYNNEI. Trimming shortened V by 6 bases and J by 6 bases, and 12 bases separated the two germline ends. The CDR3: CASSPGVRQPQHF. CDR3 coding DNA: TGTGCCAGCAGCCCAGGGGTACGTCAGCCCCAGCATTTT.

The chain employs TRBV10-3 and TRBJ1-2; D remains ambiguous. From germline, CDR1 is ENHRY and CDR2 SYGVKD. This CDR3 has 14 amino acids. The V end lost 0 bases, the J end lost 8 bases, and 13 bases lay between the germline ends. This CDR3 is CAISESGGYKGYTF. CDR3 DNA sequence: TGTGCCATCAGTGAGTCGGGAGGGTACAAGGGCTACACCTTC.

The J gene is TRBJ1-1, the V gene TRBV9; no clear D gene. Trimming left V 3 bases short and J 2 bases short, with 17 bases between. This CDR3 contains 16 residues. The V gene's germline CDR1 is SGDLS and CDR2 YYNGEE. The CDR3 nucleotides read TGTGCCAGCAGCGCCGCCCCCACAGCTCCAAACACTGAAGCTTTCTTT. As protein: CASSAAPTAPNTEAFF.

The sample holds one count of this clone. The rearrangement uses TRBV6-5 and TRBJ2-3, with a possible D match to TRBD2 (5 bases). CDR3 size: 15 residues. Germline V lookup: CDR1 MNHEY, CDR2 SVGAGI. V lost 4 bases and J 2 bases, leaving 13 bases between the germline ends. In DNA form, the CDR3 reads TGTGCCAGCAGTTTAGAGGGAACTGCCACAGATACGCAGTATTTT. Protein product: CASSLEGTATDTQYF.

The chain uses TRBV13 and TRBJ2-2; TRBD1 matches at 10 bases. Germline V gene sequence: CDR1 PRHDT, CDR2 FYEKMQ (reference sequence). The CDR3 runs 14 residues. Unmatched junction bases numbered 3, after V lost 7 bases and J lost 4 bases. CDR3 DNA sequence: TGTGCCAGCATAGACAGGGGGCGCACCGGGGAGCTGTTTTTT. This sequence encodes CASIDRGRTGELFF.

The count of this clone is one. The chain recombines TRBV7-2 with TRBJ1-2; 12 positions agree with TRBD1. CDR1 is SGHTA and CDR2 is FQGNSA in the germline V gene. The CDR3 consists of 16 residues. Unmatched junction bases numbered 8, after V lost 5 bases and J lost 4 bases. The CDR3 spells CASSEGQGAGGYGYTF. The CDR3 DNA follows: TGTGCCAGCAGCGAGGGACAGGGGGCTGGGGGCTATGGCTACACCTTC.

The V call is TRBV6-6, the J call TRBJ1-5, with a weak D call TRBD1 (5 bases). V was trimmed by 11 bases and J by 0 bases, leaving 14 bases between them. This CDR3 is 14 amino acids long. Germline V gene sequence: CDR1 MNHNY, CDR2 SVGAGI (reference sequence). For the CDR3, the DNA is TGTGCCGGCGGGGGGGATTATAGCAATCAGCCCCAGCATTTT. Encoded protein: CAGGGDYSNQPQHF.